These 14 T cell receptor beta chains share one sample of origin, sequenced in a study of cytomegalovirus exposure and HLA in healthy donors. Profiling relied on immunoSEQ multiplex PCR, and the TCRdb table lists in-frame clones only, not all of them. The top ten hold about 0.91% of the sample, which has more than 250,000 clones, 86% seen once. What was sequenced was PBMCs. The origin of the receptors is a woman under 30 in good health and CMV-seronegative.

The J gene is TRBJ2-1, the V gene TRBV7-8; TRBD1 is a possible D gene (5 bases). This CDR3 is built from 16 residues. From germline, CDR1 is SGHVS and CDR2 FQNEAQ. Trimming pared 5 bases from V and 0 bases from J, leaving 14 bases between. The CDR3: CASSPRGASSYNEQFF. The CDR3 DNA is TGTGCCAGCAGCCCCCGTGGGGCAAGCTCCTACAATGAGCAGTTCTTC.

The chain recombines TRBV29-1 with TRBJ1-5, with 8 positions matching TRBD1. Trimming at V came to 2 bases and at J to 6 bases, leaving 18 bases not matched to a gene. Germline assignment: CDR1 SQVTM and CDR2 ANQGSEA. The CDR3 is made up of 18 amino acids. The CDR3 coding sequence is TGCAGCGTTGAATGGTGTTTTGGACAGGGTTGGCTTAGTCAGCCCCAGCATTTT. It is translated as CSVEWCFGQGWLSQPQHF.

The genes are TRBV28 and TRBJ2-7, with 12 nucleotides matching TRBD1. Germline CDR1 is MDHEN and CDR2 is SYDVKM. This CDR3 contains 15 residues. Germline trimming cut 3 bases from V and 7 bases from J; bases unmatched to any gene: 7. The CDR3 protein is CASSLGTGGPREQYF. CDR3 sequence (DNA): TGTGCCAGCAGTTTGGGGACAGGGGGCCCCCGGGAGCAGTACTTC.

This chain joins TRBV2 and TRBJ2-3, with D tentatively TRBD2 (5 bases). The germline V gene has CDR1 SNHLY and CDR2 FYNNEI. V was clipped by 0 bases and J by 2 bases, with 9 bases between them. CDR3 length: 15 amino acids. The CDR3 DNA reads TGTGCCAGCAGTGAAGCGCCGACTACCACAGATACGCAGTATTTT. As protein: CASSEAPTTTDTQYF.

The V and J genes are TRBV11-2 and TRBJ2-1; 7 bases match TRBD2. In germline, CDR1 is SGHAT, CDR2 FQNNGV. This CDR3 comprises 17 residues. V gave up 2 bases and J gave up 3 bases; unmatched junction bases: 10. In DNA, the CDR3 is TGTGCCAGCAGCTTAATACGGCGGGAGTACGTCTACAATGAGCAGTTCTTC. Protein: CASSLIRREYVYNEQFF.

This clone was observed a few times. V is TRBV4-2 and J is TRBJ1-4, with 7 bases matching TRBD1. With V trimmed by 2 bases and J by 6 bases, 12 bases remained unmatched. Germline values: CDR1 LGHNA, CDR2 YNFKEQ. The length of the CDR3 is 17 residues. Here the CDR3 reads CASSQPVIQGPHEKLFF. The CDR3 DNA is TGTGCCAGCAGCCAACCGGTTATACAGGGGCCGCATGAAAAACTGTTTTTT.

The V gene is TRBV7-9, the J gene TRBJ2-5, with TRBD2 matching 13 bases. The CDR3 is 19 amino acids. The junction had 12 bases not matched to a gene; V was cut back by 0 bases and J by 5 bases. CDR1 SEHNR and CDR2 FQNEAQ come from the germline V gene (reference sequence). This CDR3 is CASSLAGSGGLAGLETQYF. The CDR3 region has the DNA TGTGCCAGCAGCTTAGCGGGCTCTGGGGGACTAGCGGGATTGGAGACCCAGTACTTC.

The CDR3 region is CASSGLADNEQFF. The CDR3 DNA follows: TGTGCCAGCAGCGGCCTAGCGGACAATGAGCAGTTCTTC. The rearrangement uses TRBV11-2 and TRBJ2-1; 7 bases match TRBD2. V shed 5 bases and J 5 bases; nucleotides not matched to a gene: 3. The CDR3 totals 13 residues. The germline V gene encodes CDR1 SGHAT and CDR2 FQNNGV.

The chain links TRBV7-2 to TRBJ2-7; TRBD2 agrees at 7 bases. The CDR3 extends over 14 amino acids. Germline V CDR1 and CDR2: SGHTA, FQGNSA. V lost 0 bases to trimming and J lost 3 bases; unmatched junction nucleotides: 2. This CDR3 is CASSLAASGYEQYF. CDR3 DNA sequence: TGTGCCAGCAGCTTAGCCGCTAGCGGCTACGAGCAGTACTTC.

The chain recombines TRBV5-4 with TRBJ2-7; TRBD2 matches at 8 bases. After removal of 4 bases from V and 3 bases from J, the junction contained 9 bases not matched to a gene. The CDR3 length is 15 residues. Germline V CDR1 and CDR2: SGHNT, YYREEE (reference sequence). The CDR3 DNA sequence: TGTGCCAGCAGCACGGGACTAGAGGGGGTCTACGAGCAGTACTTC. It codes for CASSTGLEGVYEQYF.

The gene calls are TRBV27 and TRBJ2-7; 8 nucleotides agree with TRBD2. The CDR3 covers 15 residues. Germline loops: CDR1 MNHEY, CDR2 SMNVEV (reference sequence). The trim removed 6 bases at V and 6 bases at J, leaving 13 bases unmatched. The CDR3 DNA reads TGTGCCAGCAGGCGAGCGGGAGAAGGACGGCCCGAGCAGTACTTC. It translates to CASRRAGEGRPEQYF.

V is TRBV5-1 and J is TRBJ2-7, with 10 positions matching TRBD1. Germline V gives CDR1 SGHRS, CDR2 YFSETQ. CDR3 length: 15 amino acids. V lost 6 bases, J lost 6 bases, and 12 bases stayed unmatched. The DNA of the CDR3 is TGCGCCAGCACCGACCGGGACAGGGGAGGGATCGAGCAGTACTTC. This codes for CASTDRDRGGIEQYF.

The rearrangement links TRBV11-2 to TRBJ2-2, with D possibly matching TRBD2 (7 bases). V was cut by 3 bases and J by 5 bases, with 10 bases left in between. Germline V gene sequence: CDR1 SGHAT, CDR2 FQNNGV. CDR3 size: 14 residues. The CDR3 DNA is TGTGCCAGCAGCTTCAGGGGAGGGACCGGGGAGCTGTTTTTT. Its translation is CASSFRGGTGELFF.

The V call is TRBV7-8, the J call TRBJ2-7; TRBD2 agrees at 7 bases. Per germline, CDR1 SGHVS and CDR2 FQNEAQ. J was trimmed by 9 bases and V by 3 bases; bases with no gene match: 5. This CDR3 is 12 amino acids long. This chain's CDR3 is CASSFGREWQYF. As DNA, the CDR3 is TGTGCCAGCAGCTTTGGGCGGGAGTGGCAGTACTTC.